A single sample is the source of the 5 T cell receptor beta chains below, sequenced in a study of identifying expanded T cells in peripheral blood (dated by TCRdb to about 2019). The protocol used for the library was the immunoSEQ multiplex PCR assay. This is the immuneACCESS table as TCRdb keeps it, with only in-frame sequences that have V and J called. A part of the clones is gone; compared with another copy, unresolved V genes explain less than half, and the rest is unexplained. A total of 100,000 or so clones appear in this sample, 85% to 90% of them only once. Approximately 16% of the sample is held by the ten biggest clonotypes. The source material was blood. All receptors derive from a person aged 18 to 70 in good health.

V is TRBV7-2 and J is TRBJ2-5, with D tentatively TRBD2 (6 bases). V was cut by 1 base and J by 1 base, with 10 bases left in between. CDR1 is SGHTA and CDR2 is FQGNSA in the germline V gene. The CDR3 is made up of 15 amino acids. The CDR3 nucleotides are TGTGCCAGCAGCTTAGAAGCGGGCCGCCAAGAGACCCAGTACTTC. Its translation: CASSLEAGRQETQYF. Full variable domain (outside the CDR3, taken from reference TRBV7-2 and TRBJ2-5): GAGVSQSPSNKVTEKGKDVELRCDPISGHTALYWYRQSLGQGLEFLIYFQGNSAPDKSGLPSDRFSAERTGGSVSTLTIQRTQQEDSAVYLCASSLEAGRQETQYFGPGTRLLVL.

The chain joins TRBV7-8 to TRBJ2-2; 13 bases align to TRBD2. This CDR3 region has 18 residues. In germline, CDR1 is SGHVS, CDR2 FQNEAQ. The junction had 8 bases not matched to a gene; V was cut back by 4 bases and J by 3 bases. In nucleotides, the CDR3 is TGTGCCAGCAGCTCGACTAGCGGGGGGCTCCTTCACACCGGGGAGCTGTTTTTT. Translation gives CASSSTSGGLLHTGELFF.

The chain is built from TRBV10-3 and TRBJ2-7, with D possibly being TRBD1 (5 bases). Trimming shortened V by 2 bases and J by 4 bases, and 18 bases separated the two germline ends. Germline CDR1 is ENHRY and CDR2 is SYGVKD. The CDR3 loop spans 16 amino acids. CDR3 in amino acids: CAISEGVGRAVYEQYF. CDR3 nucleotide sequence: TGTGCCATCAGTGAGGGTGTCGGCAGGGCGGTATACGAGCAGTACTTC.

The V call is TRBV10-3, the J call TRBJ1-3; the D is unclear. CDR1 is ENHRY and CDR2 is SYGVKD in the germline V gene. CDR3 length: 14 residues. Trimming stripped 10 bases from V and 5 bases from J, with 18 bases between. CDR3 amino acids: CATTPPGTRNTIYF. CDR3 nucleotide sequence: TGTGCCACTACCCCCCCGGGCACAAGAAACACCATATATTTT.

This clone was detected a few times. The DNA for the CDR3 is TGCGCCAGCAGTGAGTCTCGATGGGCCAATCAGCCCCAGCATTTT. Translated: CASSESRWANQPQHF. V and J are TRBV10-2 and TRBJ1-5; D gene uncertain. The length of the CDR3 is 15 residues. Germline V gene sequence: CDR1 WSHSY, CDR2 SAAADI. Trimming shortened V by 0 bases and J by 3 bases, and 9 bases separated the two germline ends.